Each of the 32 T cell receptor beta chains below was sequenced from the same sample in a study of breast tumors, draining lymph nodes, adjacent tissues. TCRdb processed the multiplex PCR reads anew with MiXCR; each CDR3 protein has one entry. The data show approximately 100,000 distinct CDR3 sequences, approximately 21% seen once. Samples came from axillary lymph nodes draining the breast cancer. Specimen: axillary lymph node tissue. The receptors come from a female donor with breast cancer. Some clones in this sample may be carry-over from other donors' samples.

This clonotype was detected a few times. V and J are TRBV5-4 and TRBJ2-1; possible D gene TRBD1, 5 bases. The V end lost 0 bases, the J end lost 5 bases, and 12 bases lay between the germline ends. CDR3 length: 15 residues. CDR1 and CDR2 (germline): SGHNT, YYREEE (reference sequence). The CDR3 bases are TGTGCCAGCAGCTTGGTTTTGGGGCGCCACAATGAGCAGTTCTTC. As protein: CASSLVLGRHNEQFF. The complete variable domain, with remaining parts taken from reference TRBV5-4 and TRBJ2-1, reads ETGVTQSPTHLIKTRGQQVTLRCSSQSGHNTVSWYQQALGQGPQFIFQYYREEENGRGNFPPRFSGLQFPNYSSELNVNALELDDSALYLCASSLVLGRHNEQFFGPGTRLTVL.

In its sample, this clonotype was seen a few times. This chain uses TRBV4-1 with TRBJ2-2; 10 bases line up with TRBD2. This CDR3 has 18 residues. J lost 7 bases, V lost 3 bases, and 14 bases had no gene match. CDR1 is MGHRA and CDR2 is YSYEKL in the germline V gene. The CDR3 coding sequence is TGCGCCAGCAGCCACCCGCGGGCTAGCGGGAGATTCGGCGGGGAGCTGTTTTTT. It is translated as CASSHPRASGRFGGELFF.

This clonotype has a count of ten or more. The chain employs TRBV10-2 and TRBJ2-7, with 11 positions matching TRBD2. The length of the CDR3 is 13 residues. The germline gives CDR1 WSHSY, CDR2 SAAADI. The V and J ends lost 7 bases and 2 bases, in that order; junction bases with no gene match: 1. This CDR3 reads CASMGLAAYEQYF. The CDR3 DNA sequence: TGCGCCAGCATGGGACTAGCGGCCTACGAGCAGTACTTC.

This clonotype came up a few times. The V and J genes are TRBV27 and TRBJ2-4, with D tentatively TRBD1 or TRBD2 (6 bases each). Germline V gene data show CDR1 as MNHEY and CDR2 as SMNVEV (reference sequence). This CDR3 has 13 amino acids. The ends were cut back, 5 bases at V and 7 bases at J, with 12 bases in the middle. CDR3: CASSAGGGNIQYF. The CDR3 DNA follows: TGTGCCAGCAGTGCCGGGGGCGGGAACATTCAGTACTTC.

This clonotype occurred a few times. The chain uses TRBV11-2 and TRBJ2-5; TRBD2 agrees at 8 bases. There are 16 residues in the CDR3. V lost 2 bases and J lost 3; bases outside the gene matches: 8. Germline V gene lookup returns CDR1 SGHAT and CDR2 FQNNGV. This CDR3 reads CASSLPPGLGEETQYF. The CDR3 DNA sequence: TGTGCCAGCAGCTTACCCCCGGGACTAGGGGAAGAGACCCAGTACTTC.

With respect to this clonotype: This is likely a read error, given that the CDR3 carries no conserved phenylalanine or tryptophan at its end. The V call is TRBV6-1, the J call TRBJ1-6; the match to TRBD1 covers 7 bases. Germline lookup yields CDR1 MNHNS and CDR2 SASEGT. The J segment lost 8 bases and the V segment lost 8 bases, leaving 6 bases of the junction unmatched. This CDR3 comprises 13 residues. Here the CDR3 reads CASATGNDSPLHL. CDR3 DNA sequence: TGTGCCAGCGCGACAGGGAATGATTCACCCCTCCACTTA.

Comments on this clonotype: A much larger clone sits a single nucleotide away, making a read error possible. In DNA form, the CDR3 reads TGTGCCAGCAGTGACGGGAACTATGGCTACACCTTC. Translating gives CASSDGNYGYTF. This chain links TRBV6-2 or TRBV6-3 with TRBJ1-2; no clear D gene. The CDR3 length is 12 residues. Germline V gene sequence: CDR1 MNHEY, CDR2 SVGEGT. V was pared by 5 bases and J by 2 bases, with 6 bases between.

As concerns this clonotype: Germline and junction disagree at one end, which may indicate a read error. The chain has TRBV19 and TRBJ2-5, with D possibly being TRBD1 or TRBD2 (5 bases each). Germline CDR1 is LNHDA and CDR2 is SQIVND (reference sequence). This CDR3 contains 13 residues. Written as DNA, the CDR3 is TGTGCCAGTAGTAGGGGGATCCAAAAGACCCAGTACTTC. Its protein product is CASSRGIQKTQYF.

This clonotype appeared a few times. This chain joins TRBV7-9 and TRBJ1-3; D remains ambiguous. This CDR3 comprises 16 residues. The germline CDR1 and CDR2 sequences are SEHNR and FQNEAQ (reference sequence). Trimming pared 3 bases from V and 0 bases from J, leaving 12 bases between. As DNA, the CDR3 is TGTGCCAGCAGCTTGGGCAGAGGGAGCTCTGGAAACACCATATATTTT. Translating it yields CASSLGRGSSGNTIYF.

This clonotype was counted ten times or more. The chain uses TRBV15 and TRBJ1-6; TRBD1 might be the D (6 bases). V was trimmed by 0 bases and J by 10 bases, leaving 10 bases between them. This CDR3 contains 14 residues. The germline CDR1 and CDR2 sequences are LNHNV and YYDKDF (reference sequence). In DNA form, the CDR3 reads TGTGCCACCAGCAGAGATCAGGGGAGCTCACCCCTCCACTTT. Translating it yields CATSRDQGSSPLHF.

This clonotype appeared many times. The chain links TRBV3-1 to TRBJ2-7, with D tentatively TRBD1 (6 bases). The V end was cut by 4 bases, the J end by 4 bases, with 14 bases between. The CDR3 length is 14 residues. CDR1 is LGHDT and CDR2 is YNNKEL in the germline V gene (reference sequence). This CDR3 reads CASSRGDKQYEQYF. The CDR3 DNA reads as TGTGCCAGCAGCCGAGGGGACAAACAATACGAGCAGTACTTC.

The rearrangement joins TRBV12-3 or TRBV12-4 to TRBJ2-1; D is uncertain. The length of the CDR3 is 15 residues. Trimming removed 6 bases at V and 6 bases at J, with 18 bases between. Here the CDR3 reads CASSLDQPKCNEQFF. CDR3 in DNA: TGTGCCAGCAGCCTGGACCAACCCAAATGCAATGAGCAGTTCTTC.

At least ten counts were recorded for this clonotype. The rearrangement joins TRBV12-3 or TRBV12-4 to TRBJ2-7, with 10 nucleotides matching TRBD1. The ends lost 5 bases at V and 2 bases at J; junction bases unmatched: 6. The CDR3 has 15 amino acids. The CDR3 DNA is TGTGCCAGCAGTCCAAGGACAGGGGGGGCCTACGAGCAGTACTTC. Amino acids: CASSPRTGGAYEQYF.

A remark on this clonotype: A much larger clone lies one base from this, so it may be a read error. V gene TRBV4-1 combines with J gene TRBJ2-1, with D tentatively TRBD2 (6 bases). Germline V CDR1 and CDR2: MGHRA, YSYEKL. The V end lost 4 bases, the J end lost 8 bases, and 18 bases lay between the germline ends. The CDR3 extends over 15 amino acids. The chain's CDR3 is CASSPMAGTVDEQFF. The CDR3 nucleotides read TGCGCCAGCAGCCCTATGGCGGGGACCGTGGATGAGCAGTTCTTC.

This chain joins TRBV9 and TRBJ2-7, with TRBD2 identical over 12 bases. Germline trimming cut 4 bases from V and 6 bases from J; bases unmatched to any gene: 8. Per the germline V gene, CDR1 is SGDLS and CDR2 is YYNGEE. This CDR3 region has 15 residues. CDR3 DNA: TGTGCCAGCAGCCCCCGACTAGCGGGAGAGGGCGAGCAGTACTTC. It is translated as CASSPRLAGEGEQYF. The full variable domain, with the rest looked up from reference TRBV9 and TRBJ2-7, is DSGVTQTPKHLITATGQRVTLRCSPRSGDLSVYWYQQSLDQGLQFLIQYYNGEERAKGNILERFSAQQFPDLHSELNLSSLELGDSALYFCASSPRLAGEGEQYFGPGTRLTVT.

For this clonotype: A clone one base away is much larger, so this may be a read error. Here the CDR3 omits its conserved ending phenylalanine or tryptophan, so a read error is the likely source. The rearrangement joins TRBV3-1 to TRBJ1-2; D uncertain. V lost 0 bases to trimming and J lost 4 bases, with 9 bases between them. Germline V gene sequence: CDR1 LGHDT, CDR2 YNNKEL (reference sequence). The CDR3 runs to 14 residues. The CDR3 DNA reads as TGTGCCAGCAGCCAAGATCAAGGGATCTATGGCTACACCGTC. This encodes CASSQDQGIYGYTV.

To note about this clonotype: This clone may be a read error of a much larger clone one base away. J is TRBJ2-2 and V is TRBV7-3; D call uncertain. Germline CDR1 is SGHTA and CDR2 is FQGTGA. The CDR3 contains 15 residues. CDR3 loop: CASSGIGPNTEELFF. In nucleotides, the CDR3 is TGTGCCAGCAGCGGTATCGGTCCGAACACCGAGGAGCTGTTTTTT.

This clonotype has a count of ten or more. This sequence joins TRBV12-3 or TRBV12-4 and TRBJ2-2, with 12 bases that match TRBD2. The CDR3 extends over 17 amino acids. With 5 bases clipped from V and 0 bases from J, the junction kept 4 bases outside the gene matches. DNA of the CDR3: TGTGCCAGCAGTCCCGGACTAGCGGGACCGAACACCGGGGAGCTGTTTTTT. It codes for CASSPGLAGPNTGELFF.

This clonotype was observed a few times. V is TRBV27 and J is TRBJ2-5, with 12 bases fitting TRBD2. Germline assignment: CDR1 MNHEY and CDR2 SMNVEV (reference sequence). V lost 1 base to trimming and J lost 4 bases; unmatched junction nucleotides: 13. The CDR3 is made up of 19 amino acids. The CDR3 DNA follows: TGTGCCAGCAGTTTATTTCAGACTAGCGGGAGAAGGGGCGCAGAGACCCAGTACTTC. Encoded protein: CASSLFQTSGRRGAETQYF.

This clonotype was recorded many times. The V gene is TRBV10-3, the J gene TRBJ2-5; 11 bases agree with TRBD2. The V segment lost 0 bases and the J segment 2 bases; nucleotides outside the gene matches: 5. The CDR3 totals 17 residues. Germline V CDR1 and CDR2: ENHRY, SYGVKD. The CDR3 sequence: CAISESALAGVQETQYF. In DNA, the CDR3 is TGTGCCATCAGTGAGTCCGCACTAGCGGGGGTTCAAGAGACCCAGTACTTC.

V and J are TRBV14 and TRBJ2-3, with D unresolved. The V end lost 3 bases, the J end lost 7 bases, and 5 bases lay between the germline ends. Germline V gene lookup returns CDR1 SGHDN and CDR2 FVKESK. This CDR3 is 11 amino acids long. CDR3 protein: CASSQGNTQYF. As DNA, the CDR3 is TGTGCCAGCAGCCAGGGGAATACGCAGTATTTT. The full variable domain, its missing parts supplied by reference TRBV14 and TRBJ2-3, is EAGVTQFPSHSVIEKGQTVTLRCDPISGHDNLYWYRRVMGKEIKFLLHFVKESKQDESGMPNNRFLAERTGGTYSTLKVQPAELEDSGVYFCASSQGNTQYFGPGTRLTVL.

The V call is TRBV6-4, the J call TRBJ1-5, with unresolved D. The CDR3 extends over 9 amino acids. V shed 10 bases and J shed 6 bases, with 4 bases lying between them. CDR1 is MRHNA and CDR2 is SNTAGT in the germline V gene. CDR3 sequence: CATLQPQHF. CDR3 coding DNA: TGTGCCACCCTTCAGCCCCAGCATTTT.

This clonotype was observed at least ten times. The chain carries TRBV12-3 or TRBV12-4 and TRBJ2-7, with 7 bases identical to TRBD1. The CDR3 runs 14 residues. V was pared by 1 base and J by 2 bases, with 2 bases of the junction left unmatched. CDR3 in amino acids: CASSLVQGPYEQYF. In nucleotides, the CDR3 is TGTGCCAGCAGTTTAGTACAGGGGCCCTACGAGCAGTACTTC.

This clonotype appeared many times. The genes are TRBV10-3 and TRBJ2-2; TRBD1 agrees at 9 bases. The CDR3 totals 16 residues. Germline assignment: CDR1 ENHRY and CDR2 SYGVKD. With V trimmed by 6 bases and J by 0 bases, 5 bases remained unmatched. CDR3 sequence: CAISARTGANTGELFF. CDR3 in DNA: TGTGCCATCAGCGCGAGGACAGGGGCGAACACCGGGGAGCTGTTTTTT.

This clonotype was seen ten or more times. The genes are TRBV13 and TRBJ2-7, with TRBD2 identical over 13 bases. The V and J ends lost 5 bases and 4 bases, in that order; junction bases with no gene match: 8. Germline CDR1 is PRHDT and CDR2 is FYEKMQ (reference sequence). This CDR3 spans 16 amino acids. The CDR3 reads CASSPRRTSGGYEQYF. CDR3 DNA: TGTGCCAGCAGCCCAAGAAGGACTAGCGGGGGATACGAGCAGTACTTC.

This clonotype was detected many times. The gene calls are TRBV6-1 and TRBJ2-7; D is perhaps TRBD1 (6 bases). The germline V and J ends were trimmed by 2 bases and 0 bases, with 17 bases remaining between them. CDR1 is MNHNS, CDR2 SASEGT, per germline. The CDR3 extends over 17 amino acids. In nucleotides, the CDR3 is TGTGCCAGCAGTGAACCGACAGGAGCCTACCCCTCCTACGAGCAGTACTTC. Encoded protein: CASSEPTGAYPSYEQYF.

The table lists this clonotype with many counts. V and J are TRBV10-3 and TRBJ1-2; 7 bases fit TRBD1. This CDR3 is 15 amino acids long. The junction had 11 bases not matched to a gene; V was cut back by 6 bases and J by 4 bases. The germline gives CDR1 ENHRY, CDR2 SYGVKD. CDR3 amino acids: CAIRSSGQATYGYTF. CDR3 coding DNA: TGTGCCATCAGATCCTCAGGACAGGCGACCTATGGCTACACCTTC.

This clonotype was counted at least ten times. The gene calls are TRBV13 and TRBJ2-7; D unresolved. V was shortened by 5 bases and J by 0 bases, with 11 bases between the two germline ends. The CDR3 runs to 14 residues. Germline V lookup: CDR1 PRHDT, CDR2 FYEKMQ (reference sequence). DNA of the CDR3: TGTGCCAGCAGCCTCGACGGGTTCTCCTACGAGCAGTACTTC. This gives the protein CASSLDGFSYEQYF. Full variable domain (rest looked up from reference TRBV13 and TRBJ2-7): AAGVIQSPRHLIKEKRETATLKCYPIPRHDTVYWYQQGPGQDPQFLISFYEKMQSDKGSIPDRFSAQQFSDYHSELNMSSLELGDSALYFCASSLDGFSYEQYFGPGTRLTVT.

The genes are TRBV4-1 and TRBJ2-3, with 11 bases matching TRBD2. With V trimmed by 4 bases and J by 0 bases, 9 bases remained unmatched. Germline V gene data show CDR1 as MGHRA and CDR2 as YSYEKL. This CDR3 comprises 18 residues. The CDR3 protein is CASSPASGGSPSTDTQYF. The CDR3 region has the DNA TGCGCCAGCAGCCCCGCTAGCGGGGGGAGCCCTAGCACAGATACGCAGTATTTT.

In this sample, this clonotype turned up many times. The J gene is TRBJ1-3, the V gene TRBV5-1; D gene uncertain. The V gene's germline CDR1 is SGHRS and CDR2 YFSETQ. This CDR3 is built from 16 residues. The germline V and J ends were trimmed by 4 bases and 0 bases, with 14 bases remaining between them. In DNA form, the CDR3 reads TGCGCCAGCAGCCCTACTCCAATTAACTCTGGAAACACCATATATTTT. This codes for CASSPTPINSGNTIYF.

This clonotype was seen repeatedly, ten times or more. This rearrangement joins TRBV4-2 to TRBJ2-7, with D perhaps matching TRBD1 (5 bases). CDR3 size: 15 residues. Germline V gene lookup returns CDR1 LGHNA and CDR2 YNFKEQ. The germline V and J ends were trimmed by 2 bases and 0 bases, with 11 bases remaining between them. CDR3: CASSQSDSYSYEQYF. The CDR3 region has the DNA TGTGCCAGCAGCCAATCTGACAGTTACTCCTACGAGCAGTACTTC.

This clonotype was detected ten times or more. The genes are TRBV5-5 and TRBJ2-7, with D possibly matching TRBD2 (5 bases). The germline V and J ends were trimmed by 2 bases and 5 bases, with 11 bases remaining between them. The germline CDR1 and CDR2 sequences are SGHKS and YYEKEE (reference sequence). The CDR3 runs to 13 residues. CDR3 residues: CASSFGLANEQYF. The CDR3 coding sequence is TGTGCCAGCAGCTTCGGGTTAGCGAACGAGCAGTACTTC. Complete variable domain (other parts from reference TRBV5-5 and TRBJ2-7): DAGVTQSPTHLIKTRGQQVTLRCSPISGHKSVSWYQQVLGQGPQFIFQYYEKEERGRGNFPDRFSARQFPNYSSELNVNALLLGDSALYLCASSFGLANEQYFGPGTRLTVT.